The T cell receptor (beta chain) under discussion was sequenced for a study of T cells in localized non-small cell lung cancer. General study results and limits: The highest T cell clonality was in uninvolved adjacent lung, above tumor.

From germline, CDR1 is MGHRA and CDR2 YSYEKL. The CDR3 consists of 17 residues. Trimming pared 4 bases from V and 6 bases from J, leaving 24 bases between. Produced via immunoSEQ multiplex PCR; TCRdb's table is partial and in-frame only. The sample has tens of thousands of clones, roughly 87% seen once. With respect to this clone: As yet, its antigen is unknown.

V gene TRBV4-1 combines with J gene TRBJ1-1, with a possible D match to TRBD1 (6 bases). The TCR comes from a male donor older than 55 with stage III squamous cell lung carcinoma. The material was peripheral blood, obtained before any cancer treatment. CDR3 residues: CASSLRTAELGWAEAFF. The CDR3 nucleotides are TGCGCCAGCAGCCTGCGGACAGCCGAACTAGGATGGGCTGAAGCTTTCTTT.